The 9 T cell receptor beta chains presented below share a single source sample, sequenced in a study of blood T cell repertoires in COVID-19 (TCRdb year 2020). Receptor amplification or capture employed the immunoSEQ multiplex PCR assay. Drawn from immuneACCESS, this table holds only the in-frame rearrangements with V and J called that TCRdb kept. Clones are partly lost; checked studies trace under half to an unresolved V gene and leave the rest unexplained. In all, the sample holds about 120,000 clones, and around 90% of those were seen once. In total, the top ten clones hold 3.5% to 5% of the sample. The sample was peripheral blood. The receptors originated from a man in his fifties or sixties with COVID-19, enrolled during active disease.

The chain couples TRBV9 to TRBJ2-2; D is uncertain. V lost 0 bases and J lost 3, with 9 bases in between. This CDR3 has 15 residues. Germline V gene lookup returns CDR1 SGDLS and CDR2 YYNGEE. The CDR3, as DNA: TGTGCCAGCAGCGTAGAGTCGGGTTACACCGGGGAGCTGTTTTTT. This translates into CASSVESGYTGELFF.

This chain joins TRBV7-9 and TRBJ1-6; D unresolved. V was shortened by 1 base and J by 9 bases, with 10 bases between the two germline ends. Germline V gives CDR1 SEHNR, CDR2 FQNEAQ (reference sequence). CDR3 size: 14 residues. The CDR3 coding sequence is TGTGCCAGCAGCTTAGTGGCCCTAGGTTCACCCCTCCACTTT. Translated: CASSLVALGSPLHF.

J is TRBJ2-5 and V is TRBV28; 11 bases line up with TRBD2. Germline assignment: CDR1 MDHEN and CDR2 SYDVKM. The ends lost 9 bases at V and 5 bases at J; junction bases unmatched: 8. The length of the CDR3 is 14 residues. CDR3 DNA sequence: TGTGCCAGTTGTTTAGCGGGAGGGCACGAGACCCAGTACTTC. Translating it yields CASCLAGGHETQYF.

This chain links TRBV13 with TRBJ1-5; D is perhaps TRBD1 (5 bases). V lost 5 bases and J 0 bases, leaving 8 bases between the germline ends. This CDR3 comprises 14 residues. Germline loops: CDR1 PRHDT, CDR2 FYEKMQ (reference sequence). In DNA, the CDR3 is TGTGCCAGCAGCCCGGGGGTTAGCAATCAGCCCCAGCATTTT. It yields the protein CASSPGVSNQPQHF.

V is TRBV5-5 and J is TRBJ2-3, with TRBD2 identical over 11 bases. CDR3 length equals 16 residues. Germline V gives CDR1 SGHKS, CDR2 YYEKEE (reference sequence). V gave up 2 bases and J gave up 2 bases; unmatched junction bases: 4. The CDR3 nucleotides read TGTGCCAGCAGCTTCGGGACTAGCGGCCCCACAGATACGCAGTATTTT. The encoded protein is CASSFGTSGPTDTQYF.

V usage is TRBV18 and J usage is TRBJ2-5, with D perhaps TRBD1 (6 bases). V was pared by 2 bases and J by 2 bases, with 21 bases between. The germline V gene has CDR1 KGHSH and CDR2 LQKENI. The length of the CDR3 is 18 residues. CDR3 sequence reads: CASSPSQGNPSSQETQYF. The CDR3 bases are TGTGCCAGCTCACCATCGCAGGGGAATCCGTCGTCGCAAGAGACCCAGTACTTC.

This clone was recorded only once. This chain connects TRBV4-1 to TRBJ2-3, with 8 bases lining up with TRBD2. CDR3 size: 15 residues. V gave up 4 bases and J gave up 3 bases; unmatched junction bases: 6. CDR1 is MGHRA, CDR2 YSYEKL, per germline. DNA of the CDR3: TGCGCCAGCAGCCCCACCGGGACTAGGACAGATACGCAGTATTTT. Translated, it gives CASSPTGTRTDTQYF.

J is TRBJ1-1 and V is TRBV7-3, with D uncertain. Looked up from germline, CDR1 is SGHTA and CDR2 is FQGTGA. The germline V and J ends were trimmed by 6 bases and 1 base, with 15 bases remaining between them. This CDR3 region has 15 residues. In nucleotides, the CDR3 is TGTGCCAGCAGGTCAACGGGGTCAGCGAACACTGAAGCTTTCTTT. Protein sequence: CASRSTGSANTEAFF.

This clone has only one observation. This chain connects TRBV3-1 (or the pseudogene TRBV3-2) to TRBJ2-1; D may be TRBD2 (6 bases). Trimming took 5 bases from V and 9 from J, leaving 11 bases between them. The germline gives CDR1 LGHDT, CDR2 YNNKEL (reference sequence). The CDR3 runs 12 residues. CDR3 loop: CASSSLAGEQFF. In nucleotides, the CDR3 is TGTGCCAGCAGCTCACTAGCTGGTGAGCAGTTCTTC.